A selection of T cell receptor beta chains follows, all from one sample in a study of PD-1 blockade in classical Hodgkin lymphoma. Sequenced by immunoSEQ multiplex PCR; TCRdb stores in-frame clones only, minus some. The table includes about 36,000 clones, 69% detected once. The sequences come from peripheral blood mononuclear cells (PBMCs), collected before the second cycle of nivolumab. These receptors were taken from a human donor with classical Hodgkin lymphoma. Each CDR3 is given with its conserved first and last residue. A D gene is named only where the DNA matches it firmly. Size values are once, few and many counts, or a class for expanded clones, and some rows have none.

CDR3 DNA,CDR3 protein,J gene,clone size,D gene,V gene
TGTGCCAGCAGTTACCAGACCAAGGGAGTATTTGTAAAACTGTTTTTT,CASSYQTKGVFVKLFF,TRBJ1-4,NA,NA,TRBV6-5
TGTGCCAGCTTAAAGGCACCCTCCTACGAGCAGTACTTC,CASLKAPSYEQYF,TRBJ2-7,NA,NA,TRBV2
TGTGCCAGCAGCCCCCGACAGGGGAGCACAGATACGCAGTATTTT,CASSPRQGSTDTQYF,TRBJ2-3,NA,TRBD1,TRBV9
TGTGCCAGCAGCGCAATGGGAGGGCCTAACCACGAGCAGTACTTC,CASSAMGGPNHEQYF,TRBJ2-7,once,TRBD2,TRBV7-8
TGTGCCAGCAGTTTGGCTAGTTTGGTGACCCAGTACTTC,CASSLASLVTQYF,TRBJ2-5,NA,NA,TRBV2
TGCAGCGCCCCGGGGACGGGGACCGGGGAGCTGTTTTTT,CSAPGTGTGELFF,TRBJ2-2,NA,NA,TRBV29-1
TGTGCCACCAGCAGAGAGGGGTTTGGCAATCAGCCCCAGCATTTT,CATSREGFGNQPQHF,TRBJ1-5,NA,NA,TRBV15
TGTGCCAGCAGTGGATCGCTAGCGGGAAACGAGCAGTACTTC,CASSGSLAGNEQYF,TRBJ2-7,NA,TRBD2,TRBV2
TGTGCCAGTAGACGGCAGAGTAACTATGGCTACACCTTC,CASRRQSNYGYTF,TRBJ1-2,NA,NA,TRBV19
TGTGCCAGCAGCTGGGGTACCGGACAGGGGGCGACAGATACGCAGTATTTT,CASSWGTGQGATDTQYF,TRBJ2-3,few,TRBD1,TRBV7-9
TGTGCCTGGAGTGTACTGGGGGGCGGGGAGCTGTTTTTT,CAWSVLGGGELFF,TRBJ2-2,NA,NA,TRBV30
TGTGCCAGCATCGCAGGGACTCACTATGGCTACACCTTC,CASIAGTHYGYTF,TRBJ1-2,NA,NA,TRBV6-5
TGCGCCAGCAGCTTGGCGGCAGGCGTACCCTCGGGGGCTTTCTTT,CASSLAAGVPSGAFF,TRBJ1-1,NA,NA,TRBV5-1
TGTGCCTGGAGTGTTTCGTTCGAGATCCACGAGCAGTACTTC,CAWSVSFEIHEQYF,TRBJ2-7,NA,NA,TRBV30
TGTGCCAGCAGTTTATCAGTTCCCCCCTACGAGCAGTACTTC,CASSLSVPPYEQYF,TRBJ2-7,once,NA,TRBV28
TGTGCCAGCAGCTTGGGCCCGGCGGCCTACAATGAGCAGTTCTTC,CASSLGPAAYNEQFF,TRBJ2-1,NA,NA,TRBV5-5
TGCAGCGTTGACAGAACGAACACCGGGGAGCTGTTTTTT,CSVDRTNTGELFF,TRBJ2-2,NA,NA,TRBV29-1
TGTGCCAGCAGATTACAGGGTCACACTAATGAAAAACTGTTTTTT,CASRLQGHTNEKLFF,TRBJ1-4,NA,NA,TRBV7-9
TGTGCCAGCAGTGACACAGCAGGGAACTATGGCTACACCTTC,CASSDTAGNYGYTF,TRBJ1-2,NA,NA,TRBV10-3
TGCAGCTGTAAATATCCGGGATACTATGGCTACACCTTC,CSCKYPGYYGYTF,TRBJ1-2,NA,NA,TRBV29-1